These T cell receptor beta chains were read from a single sample in a study of identical twins. Via MiXCR, TCRdb re-called the 5' RACE reads, giving one row per CDR3 protein. The sample includes around 690,000 distinct CDR3 sequences, 21% of them seen just once. These data also featured in a second study, about T cells expressing NK-cell markers.

Sequenced material: PBMCs. Receptor source: a woman younger than 30 in good health. Both conserved end residues are part of each CDR3. A D gene is named only where the DNA matches it firmly. Only part of the rows carry a size: once, few, many, or a class if the clone is expanded.

clone_size: .
v_call: TRBV15
j_call: TRBJ2-7
d_call: .
cdr3_aa: CATSRGGTGGPSYEQYF
cdr3_nt: TGTGCCACCAGCAGAGGAGGCACCGGGGGACCATCCTACGAGCAGTACTTC

clone_size: .
v_call: TRBV10-2
j_call: TRBJ2-3
d_call: .
cdr3_aa: CASSPGTPTDTQYF
cdr3_nt: TGCGCCAGCAGCCCCGGGACTCCCACAGATACGCAGTATTTT

clone_size: .
v_call: TRBV10-3
j_call: TRBJ2-1
d_call: TRBD2
cdr3_aa: CAISTLAGEVRNEQFF
cdr3_nt: TGTGCCATCAGTACCTTAGCGGGAGAGGTACGCAATGAGCAGTTCTTC

clone_size: few
v_call: TRBV20-1
j_call: TRBJ2-1
d_call: .
cdr3_aa: CSAIAVGDEQFF
cdr3_nt: TGCAGTGCTATCGCTGTGGGAGACGAGCAGTTCTTC

clone_size: .
v_call: TRBV15
j_call: TRBJ2-7
d_call: TRBD2
cdr3_aa: CATSTKASGGGSSYEQYF
cdr3_nt: TGTGCCACCAGCACAAAGGCAAGCGGGGGCGGGAGCTCCTACGAGCAGTACTTC

clone_size: few
v_call: TRBV20-1
j_call: TRBJ2-1
d_call: .
cdr3_aa: CSARDRTRLGQFF
cdr3_nt: TGCAGTGCTAGAGATCGAACTAGACTCGGGCAGTTCTTC

clone_size: few
v_call: TRBV5-1
j_call: TRBJ2-5
d_call: .
cdr3_aa: CASSPGAGGPIQETQYF
cdr3_nt: TGCGCCAGCAGCCCAGGGGCTGGCGGGCCGATTCAAGAGACCCAGTACTTC

clone_size: few
v_call: TRBV3-1
j_call: TRBJ2-3
d_call: TRBD2
cdr3_aa: CASSPQPAGVRADTQYF
cdr3_nt: TGTGCCAGCAGCCCGCAACCAGCGGGGGTTCGAGCAGATACGCAGTATTTT

clone_size: many
v_call: TRBV5-8
j_call: TRBJ2-7
d_call: .
cdr3_aa: CASSFDVEQYF
cdr3_nt: TGTGCCAGCAGCTTCGACGTCGAGCAGTACTTC

clone_size: few
v_call: TRBV20-1
j_call: TRBJ2-1
d_call: .
cdr3_aa: CAVWGGNEQFF
cdr3_nt: TGCGCCGTCTGGGGAGGCAATGAGCAGTTCTTC

clone_size: .
v_call: TRBV28
j_call: TRBJ1-1
d_call: .
cdr3_aa: CASKDFGNPKGAFF
cdr3_nt: TGTGCCAGCAAAGACTTCGGAAACCCCAAAGGCGCTTTCTTT

clone_size: few
v_call: TRBV4-3
j_call: TRBJ2-1
d_call: .
cdr3_aa: CASSLTSTTPSYNEQFF
cdr3_nt: TGCGCCAGCAGCCTAACCTCGACTACCCCCTCCTACAATGAGCAGTTCTTC

clone_size: .
v_call: TRBV27
j_call: TRBJ2-3
d_call: .
cdr3_aa: CASKSYTDTQYF
cdr3_nt: TGTGCCAGCAAGAGTTACACAGATACGCAGTATTTT

clone_size: few
v_call: TRBV7-2
j_call: TRBJ2-3
d_call: .
cdr3_aa: CASNFRSTDTQYF
cdr3_nt: TGTGCCAGCAACTTCCGGAGCACAGATACGCAGTATTTT